Here is one TCR beta chain with its context. Its target is not known. The identical CDR3 is also encoded by other nucleotide sequences in the sample. V shed 6 bases and J 3 bases; nucleotides not matched to a gene: 2. The CDR3 runs to 14 residues. Germline V gene data show CDR1 as SQVTM and CDR2 as ANQGSEA. This sample is part of a study of CD8+ T cells in alopecia areata. Study-level results: Lesional scalp, especially alopecia totalis/universalis, showed higher clonality than normal scalp.

Documented treatment: oral pan-JAK inhibitor, 5-10 mg twice daily. Reverse transcribed after extraction, RNA yielded cDNA as the sequencing template. The repertoire was sequenced with immunoSEQ multiplex PCR; TCRdb's copy has only in-frame clones and lacks some. The sample holds approximately 200,000 clones; roughly 60% are singletons and the top ten take about 5.5%. This TCR derives from a human donor with alopecia areata. The source material was CD4+ T cells sorted from blood, sampled at week 24, from a patient treated with tofacitinib. The gene calls are TRBV29-1 and TRBJ2-3; TRBD2 agrees at 14 bases. Written as DNA, the CDR3 is TGCAGCGTAGGGACTAGCGGGAGTACAGATACGCAGTATTTT. This translates into CSVGTSGSTDTQYF.